The 10 T cell receptor beta chains presented below share a single source sample, sequenced in a study of blood T cells in healthy people across ages. For the second PCR, which ran for about 7 to 11 cycles, a sample-barcoded 5' primer and a J-beta primer mix were used. MiXCR, run by TCRdb on the 5' RACE reads, gives a single entry per CDR3 protein. The table records about 650,000 distinct CDR3 sequences, 40% to 65% of them present only once. Input material: blood. These receptors were taken from a woman aged 80 or over in good health.

The gene calls are TRBV3-1 and TRBJ2-5; unclear D gene. The J call may be incorrect, as the DNA end agrees better with TRBJ2-7. The CDR3 runs 13 residues. Germline V gene data show CDR1 as LGHDT and CDR2 as YNNKEL (reference sequence). CDR3 region: CASSQDIAHEQYF. CDR3 sequence (DNA): TGTGCCAGCAGCCAAGATATCGCCCACGAGCAGTACTTC.

The chain joins TRBV7-3 to TRBJ2-7; D is unclear. Trimming stripped 5 bases from V and 7 bases from J, with 24 bases between. The CDR3 runs 16 residues. The germline gives CDR1 SGHTA, CDR2 FQGTGA. Here the CDR3 reads CASSPTLRASYNEQYF. The CDR3, as DNA: TGTGCCAGCAGCCCGACACTGAGAGCATCCTACAATGAGCAGTACTTC.

The V gene is TRBV20-1, the J gene TRBJ2-1; D is ambiguous. Germline CDR1 reads DFQATT; CDR2 reads SNEGSKA (reference sequence). Trimming pared 4 bases from V and 2 bases from J, leaving 15 bases between. This CDR3 contains 15 residues. CDR3 amino acids: CSATRTNTPYNEQFF. CDR3 bases: TGCAGTGCTACCCGGACCAACACCCCCTACAATGAGCAGTTCTTC.

The J gene is TRBJ2-1, the V gene TRBV5-1, with 7 nucleotides matching TRBD2. V shed 4 bases and J 8 bases; nucleotides not matched to a gene: 21. CDR1 SGHRS and CDR2 YFSETQ come from the germline V gene. There are 18 residues in the CDR3. CDR3 sequence (DNA): TGCGCCAGCAGCCTCACTGGCGGGGGTGTTACCCTTCGCTATGAGCAGTTCTTC. Its translation: CASSLTGGGVTLRYEQFF.

The V and J genes are TRBV7-2 and TRBJ2-7; D ambiguous. Trimming cost V 5 bases and J 6 bases, with 14 bases left between them. The CDR3 spans 13 residues. Germline V gene sequence: CDR1 SGHTA, CDR2 FQGNSA. CDR3 loop: CASSTGHSGEQYF. CDR3 nucleotides: TGTGCCAGCAGCACCGGGCATTCAGGCGAGCAGTACTTC.

This clonotype was counted at least ten times. The chain recombines TRBV10-2 with TRBJ2-7; D remains ambiguous. V lost 7 bases and J 0 bases, leaving 13 bases between the germline ends. CDR1 is WSHSY and CDR2 is SAAADI in the germline V gene. The CDR3 is 14 residues long. For the CDR3, the DNA is TGCGCCAGCATCAGAACAGCAAGCTCCTACGAGCAGTACTTC. Amino acid sequence: CASIRTASSYEQYF.

DNA of the CDR3: TGTGCCAGCAGCGATAAGGGACTAGCGGTTGAGACCCAGTACTTC. Translated, it gives CASSDKGLAVETQYF. The chain links TRBV6-5 to TRBJ2-5; 11 bases align to TRBD2. V lost 6 bases to trimming and J lost 5 bases; unmatched junction nucleotides: 8. The CDR3 contains 15 residues. Germline V gene sequence: CDR1 MNHEY, CDR2 SVGAGI.

The chain employs TRBV3-1 and TRBJ2-3; the match to TRBD2 covers 7 bases. Trimming removed 4 bases from V and 6 bases from J; junction bases left unmatched: 7. This CDR3 is 14 amino acids long. Looked up from germline, CDR1 is LGHDT and CDR2 is YNNKEL (reference sequence). DNA of the CDR3: TGTGCCAGCAGCCTCGGGGAGGGTGGGGATACGCAGTATTTT. Translation: CASSLGEGGDTQYF.

Many counts were recorded for this clonotype. This chain uses TRBV4-2 with TRBJ2-1; D gene ambiguous. The ends were cut back, 0 bases at V and 9 bases at J, with 9 bases in the middle. CDR3 length: 13 residues. Germline lookup yields CDR1 LGHNA and CDR2 YNFKEQ. The CDR3 bases are TGTGCCAGCAGCCAAGACCCCCAGCGTGAGCAGTTCTTC. This codes for CASSQDPQREQFF.

The rearrangement joins TRBV3-1 to TRBJ2-4, with 8 bases matching TRBD2. This CDR3 is built from 17 residues. In germline, CDR1 is LGHDT, CDR2 YNNKEL (reference sequence). Unmatched junction bases numbered 6, after V lost 1 base and J lost 1 base. CDR3 sequence reads: CASSQGPGGAAKNIQYF. The CDR3 DNA sequence: TGTGCCAGCAGCCAAGGTCCCGGGGGGGCCGCCAAAAACATTCAGTACTTC. The whole variable domain, remainder taken from reference TRBV3-1 and TRBJ2-4, is DTAVSQTPKYLVTQMGNDKSIKCEQNLGHDTMYWYKQDSKKFLKIMFSYNNKELIINETVPNRFSPKSPDKAHLNLHINSLELGDSAVYFCASSQGPGGAAKNIQYFGAGTRLSVL.